This TCR beta chain emerged from a study of blood T cell repertoires in COVID-19. About the study: Spain, Italy and the United States supplied samples that represented acute and convalescent COVID-19. PBMCs, B-cell-depleted T cells, or T cells were the source of the cDNA or gDNA that made up the material.

Original processing notes: Estimated nucleated cell counts came from reference gene primer amplification. Here immunoSEQ multiplex PCR was the method, and the copy in TCRdb shows in-frame clones only, minus some. From that table come the V and J calls and clone size; the DNA was used to work out D and trimming. The sample has about 250,000 clones; 83% are singletons. The CDR3 loop spans 18 amino acids. From germline, CDR1 is MDHEN and CDR2 SYDVKM. Trimming took 6 bases from V and 0 from J; bases not matched to a gene: 15. The V and J genes are TRBV28 and TRBJ2-7; 9 bases match TRBD2. This receptor was taken from a human donor in a cohort sampled during active COVID-19. Sequencing used peripheral blood. The CDR3 loop reads CASSPGPTGTSYSYEQYF. The CDR3, as DNA: TGTGCCAGCAGCCCCGGGCCGACCGGGACTAGCTACTCCTACGAGCAGTACTTC.